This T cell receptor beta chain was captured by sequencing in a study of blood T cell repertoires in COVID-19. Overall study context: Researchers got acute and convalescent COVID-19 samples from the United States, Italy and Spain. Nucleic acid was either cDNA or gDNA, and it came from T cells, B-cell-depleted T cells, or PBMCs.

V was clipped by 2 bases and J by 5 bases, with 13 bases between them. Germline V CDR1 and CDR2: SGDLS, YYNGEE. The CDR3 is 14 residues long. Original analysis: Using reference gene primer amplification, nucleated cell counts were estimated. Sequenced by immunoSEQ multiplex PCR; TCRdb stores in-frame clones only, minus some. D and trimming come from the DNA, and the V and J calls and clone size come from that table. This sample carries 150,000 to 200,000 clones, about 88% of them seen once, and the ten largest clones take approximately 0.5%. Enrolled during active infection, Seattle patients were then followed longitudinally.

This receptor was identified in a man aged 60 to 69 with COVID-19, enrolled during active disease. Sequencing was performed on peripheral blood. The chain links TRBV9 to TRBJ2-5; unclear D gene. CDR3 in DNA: TGTGCCAGCAGCGTTCGCCTAGAAGATGAGACCCAGTACTTC. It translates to CASSVRLEDETQYF.